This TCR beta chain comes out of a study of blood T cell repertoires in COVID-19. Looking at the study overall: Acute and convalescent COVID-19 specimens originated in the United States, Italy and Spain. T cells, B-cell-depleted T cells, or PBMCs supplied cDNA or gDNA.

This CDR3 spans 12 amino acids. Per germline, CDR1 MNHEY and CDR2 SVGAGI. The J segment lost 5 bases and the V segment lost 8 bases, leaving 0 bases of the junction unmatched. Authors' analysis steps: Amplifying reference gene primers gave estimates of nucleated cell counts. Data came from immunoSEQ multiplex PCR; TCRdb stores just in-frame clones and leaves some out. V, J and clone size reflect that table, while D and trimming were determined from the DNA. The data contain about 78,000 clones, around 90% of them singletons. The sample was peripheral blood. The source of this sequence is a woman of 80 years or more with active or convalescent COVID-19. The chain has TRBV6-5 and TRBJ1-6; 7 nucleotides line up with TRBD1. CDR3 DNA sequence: TGTGCCAGCGGACAGGATAATTCACCCCTCCACTTT. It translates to CASGQDNSPLHF.